The clone carrying this T cell receptor (beta chain) appeared once. The CDR3 does not close with the conserved phenylalanine or tryptophan, likely indicating a read error. The CDR3 is 12 residues long. Looked up from germline, CDR1 is MNHEY and CDR2 is SMNVEV (reference sequence). With V trimmed by 5 bases and J by 8 bases, 5 bases remained unmatched. The sample comes from a study of cytomegalovirus exposure and HLA in healthy donors. Primers for the PCR totalled 60 Vbeta and 13 Jbeta. Sequenced by immunoSEQ multiplex PCR; TCRdb stores in-frame clones only, minus some. Among fewer than 250,000 clones listed, about 89% were seen once.

This TCR derives from a man between 25 and 39 years old in good health and CMV-seronegative. Material for sequencing was PBMCs. V is TRBV27 and J is TRBJ1-2; TRBD1 aligns across 7 bases. The CDR3 is CASSPRQGGYTL. The CDR3 DNA reads as TGTGCCAGCAGTCCCCGACAGGGAGGCTACACCCTC.